A single sample is the source of the 14 T cell receptor beta chains below, sequenced in a study of regulatory T cells in long-lasting Graves disease. The sample's time point: persistent/refractory GD, antithyroid drugs over 5 years with positive TRAb. With RNA extracted from PBMCs as input, the TCR library was made. Assembly of TCR beta libraries relied on iRepertoire HTBI primers together with Arm-PCR of CDR3 regions. TCRdb re-called the multiplex PCR reads with MiXCR, one entry per CDR3 protein. The sample consists of fewer than 600,000 distinct CDR3 sequences, 22% of them appearing once. The sample was peripheral blood mononuclear cells (PBMCs), taken when the disease was refractory, from a patient treated with antithyroid drugs. These receptors all stem from a female donor with Graves disease.

This clonotype has ten or more counts. The chain has TRBV12-3 or TRBV12-4 and TRBJ1-2, with D hard to call. Trimming removed 3 bases at V and 7 bases at J, with 9 bases between. This CDR3 is built from 12 residues. The chain's CDR3 is CASSLSSRGYTF. Here the CDR3 DNA reads TGTGCCAGCAGTTTGTCGTCGCGTGGCTACACCTTC.

This clonotype has a count of ten or more. The CDR3 sequence: CASRAHRGVDQPQHF. CDR3 DNA: TGTGCCAGCAGGGCCCACAGGGGGGTGGATCAGCCCCAGCATTTT. The chain employs TRBV28 and TRBJ1-5; TRBD1 matches 8 bases. CDR1 is MDHEN, CDR2 SYDVKM, per germline. This CDR3 is built from 15 residues. Losses at the gene ends were 6 bases for V and 5 bases for J; bases not matched to a gene: 9.

This clonotype was counted many times. The DNA of the CDR3 is TGTGCCAGCAGCTCCAATGGGGACGGCCTATACGAGCAGTACTTC. Translated, it gives CASSSNGDGLYEQYF. The chain combines TRBV7-2 with TRBJ2-7; D may correspond to TRBD1 or TRBD2 (5 bases each). V lost 4 bases and J lost 4, with 17 bases in between. This CDR3 spans 15 amino acids. From germline, CDR1 is SGHTA and CDR2 FQGNSA.

This clonotype showed up just a few times. The chain links TRBV20-1 to TRBJ1-2; TRBD1 matches 7 bases. There are 15 residues in the CDR3. V gave up 3 bases and J gave up 4 bases; unmatched junction bases: 11. Germline V gene lookup returns CDR1 DFQATT and CDR2 SNEGSKA (reference sequence). The CDR3 region has the DNA TGCAGTGCTAGTCCTACAGGGGACCTAACCTATGGCTACACCTTC. Protein product: CSASPTGDLTYGYTF.

This clonotype has a handful of counts. The V gene is TRBV9, the J gene TRBJ2-6; a weak D match, TRBD1 (6 bases). The germline CDR1 and CDR2 sequences are SGDLS and YYNGEE. The V and J ends lost 0 bases and 2 bases respectively, with 6 bases between them. There are 15 residues in the CDR3. The CDR3 DNA sequence: TGTGCCAGCAGCGTAGAGGGGGCTGGGGCCAACGTCCTGACTTTC. This gives the protein CASSVEGAGANVLTF.

This chain joins TRBV10-3 and TRBJ2-3; 10 bases are shared with TRBD2. The germline V gene encodes CDR1 ENHRY and CDR2 SYGVKD. V was pared by 6 bases and J by 0 bases, with 9 bases of the junction left unmatched. CDR3 length: 17 residues. Written as DNA, the CDR3 is TGTGCCATCAGGGATATAGCGGGGGGCTCTAGCACAGATACGCAGTATTTT. This codes for CAIRDIAGGSSTDTQYF.

In this sample, this clonotype turned up a few times. The rearrangement links TRBV30 to TRBJ2-5; a possible D gene is TRBD1 (6 bases). The germline V gene encodes CDR1 GTSNPN and CDR2 SVGIG (reference sequence). This CDR3 region has 11 residues. This chain's CDR3 is CATGNQETQYF. The CDR3 DNA reads as TGTGCAACAGGGAACCAAGAGACCCAGTACTTC.

Details on this clonotype: A single base separates this from a much larger clone, so it may be a read error. The chain recombines TRBV12-3 or TRBV12-4 with TRBJ2-5; D ambiguous. The V and J ends lost 6 bases and 1 base respectively, with 9 bases between them. The CDR3 has 13 residues. DNA for the CDR3: TGTGCCAGCAGGGCACAAGGCCAAGAGACCCAGTACTTC. This sequence encodes CASRAQGQETQYF.

This chain links TRBV30 with TRBJ2-2; D is unresolved. This CDR3 is built from 15 residues. V was trimmed by 2 bases and J by 4 bases, leaving 14 bases between them. CDR1 and CDR2 (germline): GTSNPN, SVGIG (reference sequence). DNA for the CDR3: TGTGCCTGGAGTAAACAGAGTCCGGGCACCGGGGAGCTGTTTTTT. This sequence encodes CAWSKQSPGTGELFF.

This clonotype came up many times. V and J are TRBV6-2 or TRBV6-3 and TRBJ2-3; unclear D gene. There are 14 residues in the CDR3. Germline-derived CDR1 and CDR2 are MNHEY and SVGEGT. The ends were cut back, 5 bases at V and 2 bases at J, with 11 bases in the middle. The CDR3 coding sequence is TGTGCCAGCAGTGAAGTCACTCTCACAGATACGCAGTATTTT. Protein: CASSEVTLTDTQYF.

Many counts were recorded for this clonotype. The chain combines TRBV6-5 with TRBJ1-1; tentative D call: TRBD1 (5 bases). Trimming removed 2 bases from V and 3 bases from J, with 7 bases in between. The CDR3 covers 13 residues. Germline CDR1 and CDR2: MNHEY and SVGAGI. The CDR3 protein is CASSYGADTEAFF. As DNA, the CDR3 is TGTGCCAGCAGTTACGGGGCAGACACTGAAGCTTTCTTT.

This clonotype showed up many times. The chain recombines TRBV10-3 with TRBJ2-6; D not certain. This CDR3 has 11 residues. Germline assignment: CDR1 ENHRY and CDR2 SYGVKD. V lost 10 bases and J lost 7, with 8 bases in between. The CDR3 reads CATYSANVLTF. CDR3 DNA sequence: TGTGCCACCTACTCCGCCAACGTCCTGACTTTC.

The genes are TRBV12-3 or TRBV12-4 and TRBJ2-5, with D maybe TRBD1 (5 bases). The V end was cut by 7 bases, the J end by 7 bases, with 16 bases between. The CDR3 length is 13 residues. The CDR3 DNA reads TGTGCCAGCAAACAACAACAGGTTGTGACCCAGTACTTC. It codes for CASKQQQVVTQYF.

V is TRBV19 and J is TRBJ1-5, with a tentative D call TRBD1 (5 bases). The CDR3 consists of 17 residues. Germline V gives CDR1 LNHDA, CDR2 SQIVND (reference sequence). V was trimmed by 7 bases and J by 2 bases, leaving 21 bases between them. In nucleotides, the CDR3 is TGTGCCAGTAAGAAGGGGCTGGGGAATGAAGGCAATCAGCCCCAGCATTTT. This gives the protein CASKKGLGNEGNQPQHF.